The T cell receptor (beta chain) described here comes from a study of shared clonotypes between healthy human individuals. Notes on the study in general: Shared across several donors were around 5% of the naive CD4 clonotypes. The genetic and exposure-history diversity represented was limited by few donors. In contrast to clonotypes shared by all four donors, non-shared clonotypes had lower generation probabilities. Sampling was confined to blood; repertoires within tissues likely differ.

Of note for this clone: The antigen is unknown.

The V end was cut by 1 base, the J end by 5 bases, with 14 bases between. This CDR3 has 15 residues. From germline, CDR1 is MNHEY and CDR2 SMNVEV (reference sequence). The table came from immunoSEQ multiplex PCR; TCRdb's copy has only in-frame clones and leaves some out. The sample records approximately 620,000 clones, more than 95% being singletons. The J gene is TRBJ1-1, the V gene TRBV27; D ambiguous. This clonotype was obtained from a woman in her 30s in good health. Sequencing was carried out using naive CD4+ T cells sorted from blood. Subset indicated: CD45RA+ positively selected. CDR3 sequence reads: CASSLYSRRGTEAFF. For the CDR3, the DNA is TGTGCCAGCAGTTTATATTCCCGCCGAGGTACTGAAGCTTTCTTT.